This T cell receptor (beta chain) was observed in a study of Graves' ophthalmopathy and Graves' hyperthyroidism. The study, taken as a whole, reports: Appearing in blood as well were most expanded thyroid clonotypes above 0.001 frequency.

The TCR beta CDR3 regions underwent amplification from RNA transcripts. First-round RT-PCR used HTBI primers; second-round multiplex PCR followed. From the multiplex PCR reads, TCRdb called clonotypes with MiXCR, one entry per CDR3 protein. The sample carries some 410,000 distinct CDR3 sequences, roughly 21% recorded once. Hyperthyroidism was new, under 2 months, in patients aged 18 to 65. Certain patients, namely those with other autoimmune diseases, uncontrolled infections, pregnancy or lactation, were excluded. The PBMCs originated from roughly 10 ml of fresh peripheral blood. With 5 bases removed from V and 0 bases from J, the gap between germline ends came to 17 bases. The CDR3 has 16 residues. CDR1 is SGHAT and CDR2 is FQDESV in the germline V gene (reference sequence). This clonotype appeared many times. Its specificity is not known.

The chain employs TRBV11-1 and TRBJ2-7, with a weak D call TRBD2 (6 bases). This TCR was recovered from a woman aged 18-29 years with stable Graves' hyperthyroidism. Sample: peripheral blood. CDR3 DNA: TGTGCCAGCAGCCTTTCTGCGGGACTGAGCTCCTACGAGCAGTACTTC. Translated: CASSLSAGLSSYEQYF.